These 5 T cell receptor beta chains came from one sample sequenced in a study of blood T cell repertoires in COVID-19. Produced via immunoSEQ multiplex PCR; TCRdb's table is partial and in-frame only. Found here are tens of thousands of clones, 76% of them singletons; the top ten hold over 6%. The sample was peripheral blood. The receptors stem from a woman aged 50 to 65 with active or convalescent COVID-19.

CDR3 in amino acids: CATSRGDRGGNQPQHF. CDR3 nucleotide sequence: TGTGCCACCAGCAGAGGGGACAGGGGAGGGAATCAGCCCCAGCATTTT. The J gene is TRBJ1-5, the V gene TRBV15; 10 nucleotides agree with TRBD1. The CDR3 extends over 16 amino acids. The trim removed 1 base at V and 4 bases at J, leaving 4 bases unmatched. CDR1 is LNHNV and CDR2 is YYDKDF in the germline V gene (reference sequence).

The rearrangement joins TRBV24-1 to TRBJ2-5; 9 positions agree with TRBD1. With 9 bases clipped from V and 9 bases from J, the junction kept 16 bases outside the gene matches. This CDR3 is built from 15 residues. Germline V lookup: CDR1 KGHDR, CDR2 SFDVKD. The CDR3 DNA is TGTGCCACCTCCGAACAGGGGGCGCGGAAGGAGGCCCAGTACTTC. Its translation: CATSEQGARKEAQYF.

The rearrangement links TRBV10-3 to TRBJ2-3; the match to TRBD1 covers 11 bases. Germline assignment: CDR1 ENHRY and CDR2 SYGVKD. J lost 1 base, V lost 5 bases, and 8 bases had no gene match. This CDR3 has 17 residues. The CDR3 DNA is TGTGCCATCAGTTCGACCGGGACAGGGGGTGGCACAGATACGCAGTATTTT. Encoded protein: CAISSTGTGGGTDTQYF.

For the CDR3, the DNA is TGCGCCAGCAGCTTGGGAGGGACACTAGGAGAGCAGTACTTC. It is translated as CASSLGGTLGEQYF. This rearrangement joins TRBV5-1 to TRBJ2-7, with D perhaps TRBD1 (6 bases). Trimming shortened V by 0 bases and J by 7 bases, and 14 bases separated the two germline ends. The CDR3 loop spans 14 amino acids. CDR1 and CDR2 from the germline V gene are SGHRS and YFSETQ.

The chain couples TRBV4-1 to TRBJ2-6, with a weak D call TRBD1 (6 bases). CDR3 length: 20 amino acids. Germline loops: CDR1 MGHRA, CDR2 YSYEKL. Trimming pared 3 bases from V and 0 bases from J, leaving 21 bases between. The CDR3 reads CASSQYKGGRGRSGANVLTF. CDR3 nucleotides: TGCGCCAGCAGCCAGTACAAAGGAGGCAGGGGACGCTCTGGGGCCAACGTCCTGACTTTC.